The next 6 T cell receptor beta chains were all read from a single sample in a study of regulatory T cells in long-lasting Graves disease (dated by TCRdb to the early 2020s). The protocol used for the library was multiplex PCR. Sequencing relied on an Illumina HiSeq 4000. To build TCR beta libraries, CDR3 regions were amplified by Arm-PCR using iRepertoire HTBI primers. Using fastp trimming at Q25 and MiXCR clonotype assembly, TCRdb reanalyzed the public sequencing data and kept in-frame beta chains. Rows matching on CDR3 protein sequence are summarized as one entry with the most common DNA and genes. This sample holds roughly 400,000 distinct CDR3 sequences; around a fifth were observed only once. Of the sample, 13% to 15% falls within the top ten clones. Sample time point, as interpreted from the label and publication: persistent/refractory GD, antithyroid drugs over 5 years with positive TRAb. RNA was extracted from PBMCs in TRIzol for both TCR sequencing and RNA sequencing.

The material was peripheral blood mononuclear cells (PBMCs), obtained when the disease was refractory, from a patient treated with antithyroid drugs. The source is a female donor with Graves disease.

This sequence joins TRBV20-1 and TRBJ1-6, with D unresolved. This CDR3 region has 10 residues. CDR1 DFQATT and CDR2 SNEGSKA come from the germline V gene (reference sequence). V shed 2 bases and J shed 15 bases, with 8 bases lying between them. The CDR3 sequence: CSARMVRLHF. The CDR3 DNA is TGCAGTGCTAGAATGGTGCGCCTCCACTTT.

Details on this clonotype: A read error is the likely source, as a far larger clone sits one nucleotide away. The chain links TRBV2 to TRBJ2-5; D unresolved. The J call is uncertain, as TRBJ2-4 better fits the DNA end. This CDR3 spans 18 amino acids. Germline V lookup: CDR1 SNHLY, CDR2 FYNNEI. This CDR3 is CASSKRLSPGLTKNIQYF. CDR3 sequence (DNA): TGTGCCAGCAGTAAACGGCTGTCGCCCGGCCTAACCAAAAACATTCAGTACTTC.

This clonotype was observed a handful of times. The chain's CDR3 is CASSESGRGDEQFF. CDR3 bases: TGTGCCAGCAGTGAAAGCGGGAGGGGGGATGAGCAGTTCTTC. The V gene is TRBV6-2 or TRBV6-3, the J gene TRBJ2-1, with 10 bases lining up with TRBD2. CDR3 size: 14 residues. Germline V gives CDR1 MNHEY, CDR2 SVGEGT. The V and J ends lost 5 bases and 8 bases, in that order; junction bases with no gene match: 6.

Written as DNA, the CDR3 is TGTGCCAGCAGTTACACGAAGCGGGGGGACAATGAGCAGTTCTTC. Protein: CASSYTKRGDNEQFF. The chain joins TRBV6-2 or TRBV6-3 to TRBJ2-1, with TRBD2 matching over 9 bases. The CDR3 is 15 amino acids. With V trimmed by 2 bases and J by 5 bases, 4 bases remained unmatched. CDR1 is MNHEY, CDR2 SVGEGT, per germline.

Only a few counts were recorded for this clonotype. The CDR3 region is CASSLLGAYNEQFF. DNA for the CDR3: TGTGCCAGCAGTTTACTGGGCGCCTACAATGAGCAGTTCTTC. The V and J genes are TRBV12-3 or TRBV12-4 and TRBJ2-1, with unresolved D. The germline V and J ends were trimmed by 2 bases and 2 bases, with 7 bases remaining between them. The CDR3 runs 14 residues.

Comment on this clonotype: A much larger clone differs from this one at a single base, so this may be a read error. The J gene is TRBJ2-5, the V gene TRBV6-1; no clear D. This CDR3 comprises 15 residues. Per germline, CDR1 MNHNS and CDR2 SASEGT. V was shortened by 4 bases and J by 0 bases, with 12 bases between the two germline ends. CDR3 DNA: TGTGCCAGCAGTGTAATAGCAGCGTACCAAGAGACCCAGTACTTC. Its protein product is CASSVIAAYQETQYF.